One TCR beta chain is described in this entry. The data belong to a study of blood T cell repertoires in COVID-19. Across the whole study: PBMCs, B-cell-depleted T cells, or T cells were the source of the cDNA or gDNA that made up the material.

Repertoires were generated with immunoSEQ multiplex PCR, while TCRdb's copy carries only in-frame clones and drops some. Of over 100,000 clones listed, over 80% are singletons. The sequencing input was peripheral blood. The receptor comes from a woman aged 60 to 75 with acute or convalescent COVID-19.

Here the CDR3 DNA reads TGTGCCAGCAGCCAACGAGGAGGGAATCCCTACGAGCAGTACTTC. Translated, it gives CASSQRGGNPYEQYF. This chain uses TRBV28 with TRBJ2-7; D is perhaps TRBD2 (6 bases). Germline-derived CDR1 and CDR2 are MDHEN and SYDVKM. The CDR3 sequence is 15 residues long. The V end lost 6 bases, the J end lost 2 bases, and 17 bases lay between the germline ends.